This T cell receptor (beta chain) was captured by sequencing in a study of patients and donors after allogeneic stem cell transplantation. This clonotype was detected only a few times. The CDR3 consists of 15 residues. V shed 1 base and J shed 3 bases, with 13 bases lying between them. Germline values: CDR1 MGHRA, CDR2 YSYEKL. In TCRdb, the RT-PCR reads were re-called with MiXCR into one record per CDR3 protein. The sample includes 400,000 to 450,000 distinct CDR3 sequences, around 15% of them seen just once. Sequencing was done on a sample of blood, either unsorted or a sorted T cell fraction (not recorded which). The chain joins TRBV4-1 to TRBJ2-7; D not certain. This receptor was taken from a human donor who was either an allogeneic HSCT recipient or a stem cell or donor lymphocyte infusion donor (not recorded which). It is not recorded whose cells these are; they may come from a transplant donor. The CDR3 nucleotides read TGCGCCAGCAGCCAAGTGGCAGCTCCCTTCTACGAGCAGTACTTC. This sequence encodes CASSQVAAPFYEQYF.